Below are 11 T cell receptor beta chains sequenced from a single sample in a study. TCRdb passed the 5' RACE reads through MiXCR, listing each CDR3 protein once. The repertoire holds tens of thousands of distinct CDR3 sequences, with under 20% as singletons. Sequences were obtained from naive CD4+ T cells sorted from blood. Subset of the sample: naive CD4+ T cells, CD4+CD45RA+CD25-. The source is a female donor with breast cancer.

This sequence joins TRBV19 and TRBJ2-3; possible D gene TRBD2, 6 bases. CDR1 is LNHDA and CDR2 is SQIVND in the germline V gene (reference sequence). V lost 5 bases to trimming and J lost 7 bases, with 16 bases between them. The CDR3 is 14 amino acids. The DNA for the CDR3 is TGTGCCAGTAGTTGGAGGGAGGTTACAAATACGCAGTATTTT. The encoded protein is CASSWREVTNTQYF.

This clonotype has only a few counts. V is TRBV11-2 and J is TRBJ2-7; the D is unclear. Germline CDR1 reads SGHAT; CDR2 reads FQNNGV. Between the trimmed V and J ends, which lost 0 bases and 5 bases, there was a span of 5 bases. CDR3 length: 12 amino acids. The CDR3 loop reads CASSLELNEQYF. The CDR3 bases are TGTGCCAGCAGCTTAGAATTAAACGAGCAGTACTTC.

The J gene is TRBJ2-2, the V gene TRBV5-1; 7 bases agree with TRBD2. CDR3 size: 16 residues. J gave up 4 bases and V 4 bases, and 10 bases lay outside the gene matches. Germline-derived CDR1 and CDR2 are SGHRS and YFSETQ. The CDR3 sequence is CASSPGGTATTGELFF. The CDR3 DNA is TGCGCCAGCAGCCCCGGGGGGACGGCAACCACCGGGGAGCTGTTTTTT. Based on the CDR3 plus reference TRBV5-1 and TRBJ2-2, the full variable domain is KAGVTQTPRYLIKTRGQQVTLSCSPISGHRSVSWYQQTPGQGLQFLFEYFSETQRNKGNFPGRFSGRQFSNSRSEMNVSTLELGDSALYLCASSPGGTATTGELFFGEGSRLTVL.

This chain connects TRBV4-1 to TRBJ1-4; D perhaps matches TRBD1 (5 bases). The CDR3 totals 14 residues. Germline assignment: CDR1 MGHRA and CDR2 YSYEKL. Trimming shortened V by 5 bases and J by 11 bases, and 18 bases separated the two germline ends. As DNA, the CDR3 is TGCGCCAGCAGCGGGGCAGAGTTAAACGAGAAACTGTTTTTT. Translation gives CASSGAELNEKLFF.

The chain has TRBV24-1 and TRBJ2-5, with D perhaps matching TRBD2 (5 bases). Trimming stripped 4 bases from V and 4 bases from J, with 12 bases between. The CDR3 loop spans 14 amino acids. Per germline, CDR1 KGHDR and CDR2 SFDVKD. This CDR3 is CATSDTTRGETQYF. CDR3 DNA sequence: TGTGCCACCAGTGACACCACTCGGGGAGAGACCCAGTACTTC.

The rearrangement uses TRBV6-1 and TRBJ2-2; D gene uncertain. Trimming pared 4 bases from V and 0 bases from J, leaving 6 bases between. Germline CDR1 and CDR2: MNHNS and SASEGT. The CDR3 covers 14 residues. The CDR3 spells CASSAQANTGELFF. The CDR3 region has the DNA TGTGCCAGCAGTGCCCAAGCGAACACCGGGGAGCTGTTTTTT.

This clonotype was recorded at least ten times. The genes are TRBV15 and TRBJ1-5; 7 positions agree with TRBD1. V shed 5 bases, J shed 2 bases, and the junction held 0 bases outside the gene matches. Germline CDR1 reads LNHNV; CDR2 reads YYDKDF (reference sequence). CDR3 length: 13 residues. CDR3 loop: CATSGQGNQPQHF. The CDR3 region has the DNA TGTGCCACCAGCGGACAGGGCAATCAGCCCCAGCATTTT.

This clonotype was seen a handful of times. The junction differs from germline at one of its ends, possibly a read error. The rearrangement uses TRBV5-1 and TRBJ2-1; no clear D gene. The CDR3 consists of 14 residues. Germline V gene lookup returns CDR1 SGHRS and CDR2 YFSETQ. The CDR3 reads CASSLRFVYNEQCF. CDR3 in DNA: TGCGCCAGCAGCTTGAGGTTTGTGTACAATGAGCAGTGCTTC.

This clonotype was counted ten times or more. CDR3 bases: TGTGCCAGCAGCTTAATGGGCAACACCGGGGAGCTGTTTTTT. It encodes CASSLMGNTGELFF. The rearrangement links TRBV7-2 to TRBJ2-2; D ambiguous. The CDR3 covers 14 residues. CDR1 is SGHTA and CDR2 is FQGNSA in the germline V gene. V shed 2 bases and J shed 2 bases, with 6 bases lying between them. Full variable domain (missing parts from reference TRBV7-2 and TRBJ2-2): GAGVSQSPSNKVTEKGKDVELRCDPISGHTALYWYRQSLGQGLEFLIYFQGNSAPDKSGLPSDRFSAERTGGSVSTLTIQRTQQEDSAVYLCASSLMGNTGELFFGEGSRLTVL.

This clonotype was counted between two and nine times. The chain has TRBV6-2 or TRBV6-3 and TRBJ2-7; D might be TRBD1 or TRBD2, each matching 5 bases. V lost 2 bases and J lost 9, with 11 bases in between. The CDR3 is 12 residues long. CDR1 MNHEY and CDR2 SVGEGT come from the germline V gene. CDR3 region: CASSYTRGVQYF. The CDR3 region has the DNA TGTGCCAGCAGTTACACCCGGGGCGTGCAGTACTTC.

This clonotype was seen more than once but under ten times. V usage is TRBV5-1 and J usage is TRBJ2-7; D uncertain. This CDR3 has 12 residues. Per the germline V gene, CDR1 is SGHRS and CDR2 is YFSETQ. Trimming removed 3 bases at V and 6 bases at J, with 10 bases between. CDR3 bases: TGCGCCAGCAGCTACCTTCAATCCGAGCAGTACTTC. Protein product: CASSYLQSEQYF.